The next 9 T cell receptor beta chains were all read from a single sample in a study of blood T cell repertoires in COVID-19. Generated by immunoSEQ multiplex PCR, the TCRdb table keeps only in-frame clones and is missing some. The sample records about 82,000 clones, about 73% being singletons. Input material: peripheral blood. Every receptor here comes from a man in his 60s with COVID-19, enrolled during active disease.

This CDR3 is CASGGGVYQPQHF. CDR3 DNA: TGTGCCAGCGGGGGAGGGGTGTATCAGCCCCAGCATTTT. The chain couples TRBV2 to TRBJ1-5, with D perhaps matching TRBD1 (5 bases). V lost 8 bases to trimming and J lost 5 bases, with 13 bases between them. Per germline, CDR1 SNHLY and CDR2 FYNNEI. This CDR3 spans 13 amino acids.

V usage is TRBV27 and J usage is TRBJ2-3; weak D call: TRBD1 (5 bases). The V gene lost 6 bases and the J gene lost 9 bases, with 19 bases spanning the gap. The CDR3 spans 14 residues. The germline gives CDR1 MNHEY, CDR2 SMNVEV (reference sequence). The CDR3 coding sequence is TGTGCCAGCAGCCCCCTGGGGCTGGGGCGCACGCAGTATTTT. Translating it yields CASSPLGLGRTQYF.

For the CDR3, the DNA is TGTGCCAGCAGGAGCAGGGGGGTGGCAGATACGCAGTATTTT. Translated, it gives CASRSRGVADTQYF. The rearrangement links TRBV2 to TRBJ2-3; D may be TRBD1 (7 bases). Trimming shortened V by 6 bases and J by 4 bases, and 14 bases separated the two germline ends. Germline V gene data show CDR1 as SNHLY and CDR2 as FYNNEI. This CDR3 is built from 14 residues.

The genes are TRBV10-3 and TRBJ1-1; D may be TRBD1 (5 bases). Per germline, CDR1 ENHRY and CDR2 SYGVKD. With 6 bases removed from V and 0 bases from J, the gap between germline ends came to 14 bases. This CDR3 is built from 15 residues. In DNA form, the CDR3 reads TGTGCCATCAGGTCCTCAGGGCCCATGAACACTGAAGCTTTCTTT. Translated, it gives CAIRSSGPMNTEAFF.

The chain is built from TRBV5-6 and TRBJ2-5; D may be TRBD2 (6 bases). Germline V CDR1 and CDR2: SGHDT, YYEEEE. V lost 5 bases to trimming and J lost 5 bases, with 16 bases between them. The CDR3 is made up of 14 amino acids. In DNA, the CDR3 is TGTGCCAGCAGGATTGGTGGAGGGAGTGAGACCCAGTACTTC. Translation: CASRIGGGSETQYF.

This chain links TRBV5-6 with TRBJ2-1, with TRBD1 as a possible D gene (5 bases). CDR1 and CDR2 (germline): SGHDT, YYEEEE. Between the trimmed V and J ends, which lost 1 base and 10 bases, there was a span of 9 bases. The CDR3 is 12 amino acids. In nucleotides, the CDR3 is TGTGCCAGCAGCTTGTTACAGGCGGAGCAGTTCTTC. Translated, it gives CASSLLQAEQFF.

This clone was recorded once. J is TRBJ2-1 and V is TRBV9, with 7 bases identical to TRBD2. The V and J ends lost 3 bases and 0 bases, in that order; junction bases with no gene match: 3. The germline V gene encodes CDR1 SGDLS and CDR2 YYNGEE. This CDR3 has 15 amino acids. CDR3 loop: CASSAGGSSYNEQFF. CDR3 DNA sequence: TGTGCCAGCAGCGCCGGGGGGAGCTCCTACAATGAGCAGTTCTTC.

In its sample, this clone was seen many times. The rearrangement joins TRBV5-4 to TRBJ1-2; D remains ambiguous. CDR1 SGHNT and CDR2 YYREEE come from the germline V gene (reference sequence). The CDR3 runs to 11 residues. V dropped 0 bases and J dropped 7 bases, with 4 bases sitting between them. CDR3: CASSLGVGYTF. As DNA, the CDR3 is TGTGCCAGCAGCTTGGGCGTTGGCTACACCTTC. Combining the CDR3 with reference TRBV5-4 and TRBJ1-2 gives the whole variable domain ETGVTQSPTHLIKTRGQQVTLRCSSQSGHNTVSWYQQALGQGPQFIFQYYREEENGRGNFPPRFSGLQFPNYSSELNVNALELDDSALYLCASSLGVGYTFGSGTRLTVV.

The V gene is TRBV11-2, the J gene TRBJ2-6; D not resolved. Trimming left V 4 bases short and J 8 bases short, with 12 bases between. The CDR3 has 14 amino acids. Germline values: CDR1 SGHAT, CDR2 FQNNGV. The CDR3 loop reads CASSSIVGSNVLTF. CDR3 in DNA: TGTGCCAGCAGCTCAATCGTCGGGTCCAACGTCCTGACTTTC. Full variable domain (outside the CDR3, taken from reference TRBV11-2 and TRBJ2-6): EAGVAQSPRYKIIEKRQSVAFWCNPISGHATLYWYQQILGQGPKLLIQFQNNGVVDDSQLPKDRFSAERLKGVDSTLKIQPAKLEDSAVYLCASSSIVGSNVLTFGAGSRLTVL.